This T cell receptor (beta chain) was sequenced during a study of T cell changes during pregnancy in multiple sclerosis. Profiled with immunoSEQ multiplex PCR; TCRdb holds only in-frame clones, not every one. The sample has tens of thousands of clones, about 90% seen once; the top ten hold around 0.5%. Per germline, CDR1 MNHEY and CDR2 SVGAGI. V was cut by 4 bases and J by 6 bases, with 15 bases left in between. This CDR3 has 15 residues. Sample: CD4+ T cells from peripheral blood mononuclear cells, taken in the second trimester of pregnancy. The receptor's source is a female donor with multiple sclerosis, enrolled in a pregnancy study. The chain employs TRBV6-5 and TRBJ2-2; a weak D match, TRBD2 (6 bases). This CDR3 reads CASSSPAGSPGELFF. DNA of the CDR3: TGTGCCAGCAGTTCACCGGCGGGGTCCCCCGGGGAGCTGTTTTTT.